Listed below are T cell receptor beta chains from one sample, sequenced in a study of identical twins. TCRdb reprocessed the 5' RACE reads via MiXCR and lists one record per CDR3 protein. The sample has under 250,000 distinct CDR3 sequences, approximately 7.3% seen once. This same sample was also taken into another study, of yellow fever vaccine responses in identical twins.

The sample was CD8+ T cells sorted from blood. The source is a woman younger than 35 in good health. Both conserved end residues are trimmed from each CDR3.

V | CDR3
TRBV7-9 | ASSLPVAIEKLF
TRBV29-1 | SVEEGTSSSYNEQF
TRBV12-3/TRBV12-4 | AICFSVPRPSSGNTIY
TRBV3-1 | ASSQGVAGAYNEQF
TRBV5-5 | ASSYGLATTDTQY
TRBV15 | ATSTRGVDYGST
TRBV2 | ASSLAVAYEQY
TRBV4-1 | ASSQGGWNNSPLH
TRBV28 | ASRPPGLAGGENIQY
TRBV20-1 | SARSPGSGHTDTQY
TRBV7-6 | ASSLGAQVGYNEQF
TRBV2 | ASLEPLAGGRETQY
TRBV5-1 | ASSISPGLAGGSRDTQY
TRBV2 | ASVGRGLAAADSYNEQF
TRBV4-1 | ASSQEEPFPYEQY
TRBV7-8 | ASSSGGAKNIQY
TRBV6-1 | ASRISRGLGYT
TRBV5-1 | ASSREGGVGFAGGELF
TRBV5-4 | ASSLRGRLSDTQY
TRBV27 | ASSLRVSNTEAF
TRBV29-1 | SVESAGPEQF
TRBV9 | ASNHPLGASGRARNEQF
TRBV4-1 | ASSQYGQTNNSPLH
TRBV18 | ASSPAGGQPPDTQY
TRBV20-1 | SAFRRSGKYNEQF
TRBV5-5 | ASSLVDGGRQPQH
TRBV6-5 | ASSYLRRDSDTQY
TRBV10-2 | ASGQPGTVYNEQF
TRBV4-1 | ASSSSGTGLHEQY
TRBV29-1 | SVEVGADTQY
TRBV29-1 | SVEEQGQAHYGYT
TRBV4-1 | ASSQGGPYTEAF
TRBV29-1 | SVEDGSPRPYNEQF
TRBV29-1 | SVQKEGYGYT
TRBV12-3/TRBV12-4 | ASSLEGSWNTEAF
TRBV20-1 | SARDSGSPYNEQF
TRBV6-5 | ASSYSNSQETQY
TRBV27 | ASTIGLAPRNEQF
TRBV20-1 | SASPGTSWHEQF